The entry below gives a single T cell receptor (beta chain) sequence along with its context. This sample is part of a study of CD8+ T cells in alopecia areata. Reverse transcription of extracted RNA yielded cDNA, which provided the sequencing template. Assay used: immunoSEQ multiplex PCR; TCRdb lists only in-frame clones, some missing. The data hold about 30,000 clones, with 62% observed a single time. Sorting separated CD4+ and CD8+ T cells out of PBMCs. Sequencing was carried out using NKG2D-high CD8+ T cells sorted from blood. The source of this sequence is a human donor with alopecia areata.

The CDR3 region is CASSPSPGGYTF. The CDR3 DNA sequence: TGTGCCAGCAGCCCCTCCCCGGGTGGCTACACCTTC. This chain connects TRBV5-4 to TRBJ1-2; D unresolved. This CDR3 region has 12 residues. Germline V gene lookup returns CDR1 SGHNT and CDR2 YYREEE (reference sequence). V lost 4 bases and J 7 bases, leaving 11 bases between the germline ends. The full variable domain, in which reference TRBV5-4 and TRBJ1-2 provide the parts outside the CDR3, is ETGVTQSPTHLIKTRGQQVTLRCSSQSGHNTVSWYQQALGQGPQFIFQYYREEENGRGNFPPRFSGLQFPNYSSELNVNALELDDSALYLCASSPSPGGYTFGSGTRLTVV.